This TCR beta chain was found in a study of cytomegalovirus exposure and HLA in healthy donors (dated by TCRdb to 2017 to 2019). Study-level background: The 666 repertoires of the first cohort and the 110 or so validation repertoires were produced on the same platform, according to a later analysis. The study aimed to test whether cataloging public T cell receptors could reveal signatures of past pathogen exposure. Along with the roughly 710-subject first cohort, a separate validation cohort of over 90 different subjects was used. High-throughput TCR immunosequencing, statistical association of individual TCRs with disease status, and machine learning were combined to predict cytomegalovirus infection status.

The donors belonged to the validation cohort of over a hundred subjects, which was separate from the roughly 670-subject first cohort. The receptor library was made with the immunoSEQ multiplex PCR assay. The source study handled its data this way. A statistical classification framework was built to diagnose cytomegalovirus status from the catalog of TCR beta chain sequences. TCRdb limited this immuneACCESS table to in-frame rearrangements with V and J called. A share of clones is missing; checked studies link under half to unresolved V genes, and the rest is unexplained. That table is the source of V, J and clone size, and D and trimming were worked out from the DNA. Counted in this sample were about 38,000 clones; approximately 92% of them appeared once. Together, the top ten hold more than 2.5% of the sample. This clone has a single count. This receptor's antigen is unknown. Base qualities are not recorded, but no much larger clone differs from it by a single base.

Points the paper makes about the study in general: A few of the identified cytomegalovirus-associated TCR beta chains were confirmed in vitro to be specific for cytomegalovirus antigens. Most TCR sequences were observed very rarely across donors, whereas some public TCRs were present in many individuals. According to the authors, the approach could potentially be generalized to other disease states and immunological phenotypes. A later analysis lacked HLA typing for the validation cohort, so it scored co-occurrence in that cohort across all 120 or so repertoires. Subsequent analysis determined that TCRs grouped into clusters in the first cohort also showed a tendency toward co-occurrence across the 130 or so validation repertoires, and 94% of cluster scores exceeded 0. The study listed 164 TCR beta chains as associated with cytomegalovirus. The classifier was reported to diagnose cytomegalovirus status with high specificity and sensitivity in both the original and validation cohorts.

This sequence was found in a man between 18 and 29 years old in good health and CMV-seronegative. Sequenced material: PBMCs.

The nucleotides are TGTGCCAGCAGGACCCGCACCCCGGGACTAGCGGGGTATGATACGCAGTATTTT. The resulting protein is CASRTRTPGLAGYDTQYF. The chain uses TRBV13 and TRBJ2-3; TRBD2 aligns with 13 central bases. The cysteine opens and the phenylalanine closes a CDR3 of 18 amino acids. CDR3 DNA is the only sequence kept; it has 54 bases, read in frame from the first base. At the junction V is shortened by 6 bases and J by 6 bases; bases outside the gene matches: 15. Taken from the germline V gene (reference sequence), the CDR1 and CDR2 loops are PRHDT and FYEKMQ. Beyond the CDR3, the reference TRBV13 and TRBJ2-3 genes provide the residues; the full variable domain reads: AAGVIQSPRHLIKEKRETATLKCYPIPRHDTVYWYQQGPGQDPQFLISFYEKMQSDKGSIPDRFSAQQFSDYHSELNMSSLELGDSALYFCASRTRTPGLAGYDTQYFGPGTRLTVL.